There are a few counts of the clone carrying this T cell receptor beta chain. The antigen is undetermined. The data were taken from a study of T cell repertoires in cytomegalovirus infection. TCRdb reprocessed the reads via MiXCR and lists one record per CDR3 protein. The sample contains approximately 280,000 distinct CDR3 sequences, roughly 21% of which appear only once. CDR1 SGHTA and CDR2 FQGNSA come from the germline V gene. The V gene lost 2 bases and the J gene lost 5 bases, with 12 bases spanning the gap. CDR3 length: 14 amino acids. This receptor was identified in a human donor in good health (CMV status not recorded). Some clones in this sample may be carry-over from other donors' samples. This chain uses TRBV7-2 with TRBJ2-5; D ambiguous. The sample in question was cultured PBMCs, obtained from culture after CMV antigen stimulation. This CDR3 is CASSLRVVGETQYF. CDR3 nucleotides: TGTGCCAGCAGCTTAAGGGTGGTGGGGGAGACCCAGTACTTC.